This T cell receptor beta chain was sequenced for a study of shared clonotypes between healthy human individuals (dated by TCRdb to the early 2020s). Background for the entire study: The cohort included a few men and two women between 18 and 49 years of age. Libraries were prepared and TCR repertoires were sequenced by different laboratories using diverse techniques, in order to increase sequencing depth and limit assay-specific biases. The study deeply sequenced blood TCR repertoires of roughly five healthy adults to estimate repertoire size and the extent of clonotype sharing between individuals. Leukapheresis yielded between about 0.9 and 9 billion PBMCs per donor. For each donor, CD4 naive and CD4 memory were each given three plates, CD8 naive was given two plates, and CD8 memory was given one plate.

Using the deep immunoSEQ assay, TCR CDR3 regions were amplified from genomic DNA by multiplex PCR. Extracted genomic DNA from each cell subset was distributed evenly across all wells of several immunoSEQ 96-well plates, and each plate was treated as a replicate. Each replicate PCR for sorted subsets received around 200 ng genomic DNA, equal to about 30,000 T cell genomes. The purified libraries were quantified using a Qubit 3.0 fluorometer, sized with a Bioanalyzer 2100, and then quantified again using the KAPA Library Quantification kit. Every immunoSEQ 96-well plate was sequenced on a separate single-read 150-cycle Illumina NextSeq 550 flow cell. In the authors' own workflow: Because the immunoSEQ output held only junctional sequences and lacked quality scores, the filtering could not match the filtering applied to full-length reads. To assign V/J genes and CDR3, sequences were annotated using PyIR, a Python wrapper for IgBLAST v1.9, with IMGT germline references. Reads were removed for weak V/J assignments (E-value above 1e-6), missing CDR3, stop codons, out-of-frame junctions, or ambiguous translated residues. V3J clonotypes were defined by identical inferred V gene, J gene, and CDR3 amino acid sequence. Percentage overlap between repertoires was computed as shared unique clonotypes divided by the size of the smaller repertoire. Repertoire richness was assessed with RTK rarefaction, the Chao1 estimator, and Recon v2.1 estimates of unobserved clonotypes. For all TCRbeta clonotypes obtained by the gDNA method from a few donors, generation probabilities were computed with OLGA. TCRdb mirrors the immuneACCESS table, restricted to in-frame sequences. Some clones are absent from its copies; in checked studies, under half trace to an unresolved V gene, and the reason for the others is unknown. V and J calls and clone size are those listed in that table; D and trimming were worked out from the DNA. Within this sample are some 790,000 clones, with around 70% of them counted one time only. The ten largest clonotypes hold approximately 1.8% of the sample.

Trimmed from V: 0 bases; trimmed from J: 4 bases; junction bases lacking a gene match: 5. The germline V gene encodes CDR1 GTSNPN and CDR2 SVGIG (reference sequence). Reading from cysteine to phenylalanine, the CDR3 counts 16 amino acids. The read is trimmed to its CDR3 DNA, 48 bases read in frame from base 1. Donors were healthy HIV-negative adults with no recently reported acute infections or vaccinations. Every donor was a Caucasian adult residing in Nashville, Tennessee, USA. CD4+ T cells were enriched by magnetic negative selection, after which naive cells were positively selected on CD45RA and the negative fraction was taken as the memory subset. Blood was collected by leukapheresis, and PBMCs were isolated by Ficoll-Histopaque density gradient centrifugation and then cryopreserved in liquid nitrogen vapor phase. Analytical flow cytometry was used to check the purity and quantity of every magnetically sorted T cell population. Genomic DNA was isolated from each sorted fraction and quantified by UV absorbance on a Nanodrop 2000c.

Summary of the overall study and its limitations: Sharing across a few donors was observed for about 5% of naive CD4, less than 4% of naive CD8, 2% to 2.5% of memory CD4, and about 0.4% of memory CD8 clonotypes. Larger estimated clonotype richness was generally found for naive subsets than for memory subsets. Higher generation probabilities were observed for clonotypes shared by all four sorted-subset donors than for non-shared clonotypes. Sampling was restricted to blood, and TCR repertoires in tissues likely differ from the TCR repertoires found in blood. Rarefaction of sorted-subset datasets indicated incomplete sequencing despite the large sequencing depth. The genetic and exposure-history diversity represented was limited by the small number of donors. Pairwise subsampling led to the expectation that sequencing depth would affect the degree of clonotype sharing among donors.

Concerning this clone: The target of this receptor is not known. Base qualities are not at hand, and no much larger clone is one base apart.

What was sequenced was memory CD4+ T cells sorted from blood. The cell subset or site label, as the study defines it: CD45RA-negative fraction. This receptor was taken from a woman in her twenties or thirties in good health. The chain uses TRBV30 and TRBJ2-5; 13 bases in between match TRBD2. The CDR3 amino acid sequence is: CAWSVPGLAGVETQYF. The sequenced DNA is TGTGCCTGGAGTGTACCCGGACTAGCGGGAGTAGAGACCCAGTACTTC.